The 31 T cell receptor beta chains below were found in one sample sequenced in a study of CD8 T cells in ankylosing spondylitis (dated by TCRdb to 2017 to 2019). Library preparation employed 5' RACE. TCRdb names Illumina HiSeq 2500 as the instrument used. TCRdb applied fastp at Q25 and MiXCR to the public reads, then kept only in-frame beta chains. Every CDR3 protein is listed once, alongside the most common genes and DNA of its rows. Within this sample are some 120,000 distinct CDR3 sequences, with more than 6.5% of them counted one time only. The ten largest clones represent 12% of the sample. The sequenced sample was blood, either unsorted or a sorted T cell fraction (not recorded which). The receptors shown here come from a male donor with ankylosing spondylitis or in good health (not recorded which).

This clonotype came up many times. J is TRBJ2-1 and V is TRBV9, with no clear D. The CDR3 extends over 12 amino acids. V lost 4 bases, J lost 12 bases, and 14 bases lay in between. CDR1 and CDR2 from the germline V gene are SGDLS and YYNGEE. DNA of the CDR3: TGTGCCAGCAGCCCAGGTCCCGGACCGCAGTTCTTC. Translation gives CASSPGPGPQFF.

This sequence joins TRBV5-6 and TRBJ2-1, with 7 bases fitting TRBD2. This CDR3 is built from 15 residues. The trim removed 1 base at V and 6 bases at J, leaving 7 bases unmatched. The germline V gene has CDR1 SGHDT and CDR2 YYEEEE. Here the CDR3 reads CASSLRAGYGNEQFF. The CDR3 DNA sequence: TGTGCCAGCAGCTTGCGAGCGGGATATGGCAATGAGCAGTTCTTC.

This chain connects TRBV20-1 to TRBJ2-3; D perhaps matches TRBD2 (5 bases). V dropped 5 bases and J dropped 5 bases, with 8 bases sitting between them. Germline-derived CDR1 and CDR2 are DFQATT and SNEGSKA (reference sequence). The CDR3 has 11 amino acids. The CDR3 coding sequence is TGCAGTGCTGTCGGACTAGATACGCAGTATTTT. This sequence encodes CSAVGLDTQYF.

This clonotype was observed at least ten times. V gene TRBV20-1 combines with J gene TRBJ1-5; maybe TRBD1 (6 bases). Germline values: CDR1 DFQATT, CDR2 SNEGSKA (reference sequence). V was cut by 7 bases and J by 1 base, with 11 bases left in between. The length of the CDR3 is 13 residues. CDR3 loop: CSGGGKSNQPQHF. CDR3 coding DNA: TGCAGTGGGGGGGGCAAGAGCAATCAGCCCCAGCATTTT.

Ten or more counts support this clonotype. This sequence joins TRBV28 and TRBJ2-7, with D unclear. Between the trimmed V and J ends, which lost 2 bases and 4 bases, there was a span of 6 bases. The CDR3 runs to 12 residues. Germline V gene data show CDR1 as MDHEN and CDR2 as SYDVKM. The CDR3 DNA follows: TGTGCCAGCAGTTTAAGCCTATACGAGCAGTACTTC. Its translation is CASSLSLYEQYF.

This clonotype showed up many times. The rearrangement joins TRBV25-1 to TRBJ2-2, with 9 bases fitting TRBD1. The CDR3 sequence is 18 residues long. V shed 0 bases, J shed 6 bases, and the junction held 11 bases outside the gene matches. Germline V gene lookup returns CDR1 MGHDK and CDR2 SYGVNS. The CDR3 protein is CASSEYTGQGTRPGELFF. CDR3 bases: TGTGCCAGCAGTGAATATACGGGACAGGGTACCCGTCCCGGGGAGCTGTTTTTT.

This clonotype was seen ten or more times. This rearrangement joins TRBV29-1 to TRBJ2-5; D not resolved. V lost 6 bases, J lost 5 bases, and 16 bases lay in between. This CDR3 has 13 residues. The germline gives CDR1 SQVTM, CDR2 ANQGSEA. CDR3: CSVPVLGSETQYF. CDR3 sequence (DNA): TGCAGCGTGCCAGTTCTAGGCAGCGAGACCCAGTACTTC. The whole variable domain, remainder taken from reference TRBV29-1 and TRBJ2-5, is SAVISQKPSRDICQRGTSLTIQCQVDSQVTMMFWYRQQPGQSLTLIATANQGSEATYESGFVIDKFPISRPNLTFSTLTVSNMSPEDSSIYLCSVPVLGSETQYFGPGTRLLVL.

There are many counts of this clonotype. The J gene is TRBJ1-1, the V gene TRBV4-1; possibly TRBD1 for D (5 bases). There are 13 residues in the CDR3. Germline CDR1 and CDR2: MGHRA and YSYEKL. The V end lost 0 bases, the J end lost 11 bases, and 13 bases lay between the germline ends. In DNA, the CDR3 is TGCGCCAGCAGCCAAGATCGGGACCTGAGGGCTTTCTTT. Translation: CASSQDRDLRAFF.

The CDR3 here is CASSSTGPLSREKLFF. The CDR3 region has the DNA TGTGCCAGCAGCTCCACCGGGCCTCTGAGCCGCGAAAAACTGTTTTTT. V is TRBV7-2 and J is TRBJ1-4; D not certain. Trimming pared 4 bases from V and 8 bases from J, leaving 20 bases between. The germline CDR1 and CDR2 sequences are SGHTA and FQGNSA. The CDR3 totals 16 residues. Drawing the rest from reference TRBV7-2 and TRBJ1-4, the complete variable domain is GAGVSQSPSNKVTEKGKDVELRCDPISGHTALYWYRQSLGQGLEFLIYFQGNSAPDKSGLPSDRFSAERTGGSVSTLTIQRTQQEDSAVYLCASSSTGPLSREKLFFGSGTQLSVL.

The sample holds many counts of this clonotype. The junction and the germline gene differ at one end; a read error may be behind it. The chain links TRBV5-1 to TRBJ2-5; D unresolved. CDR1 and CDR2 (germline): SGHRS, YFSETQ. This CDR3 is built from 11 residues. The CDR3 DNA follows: TGTGCCAGCAGCTTCCAAGAGACCCAGTACTTC. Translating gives CASSFQETQYF.

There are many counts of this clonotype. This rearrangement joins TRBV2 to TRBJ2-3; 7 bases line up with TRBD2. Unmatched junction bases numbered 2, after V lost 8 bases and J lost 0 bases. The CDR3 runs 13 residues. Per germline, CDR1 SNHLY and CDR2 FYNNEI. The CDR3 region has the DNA TGTGCCAGCCGGGAGGACAGCACAGATACGCAGTATTTT. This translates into CASREDSTDTQYF.

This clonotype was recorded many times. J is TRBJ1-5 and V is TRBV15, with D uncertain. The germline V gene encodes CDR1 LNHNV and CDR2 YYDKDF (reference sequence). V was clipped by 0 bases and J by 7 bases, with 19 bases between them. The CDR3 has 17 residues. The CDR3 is CATSRDNTFSFRQPQHF. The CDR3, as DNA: TGTGCCACCAGCAGAGATAACACCTTCTCCTTCAGGCAGCCCCAGCATTTT.

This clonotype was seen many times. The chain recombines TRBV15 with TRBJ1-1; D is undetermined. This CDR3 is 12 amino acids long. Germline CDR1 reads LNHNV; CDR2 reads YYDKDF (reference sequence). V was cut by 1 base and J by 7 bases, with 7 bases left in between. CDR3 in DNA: TGTGCCACCAGCAGAGCAGTCGGTGAAGCTTTCTTT. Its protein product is CATSRAVGEAFF.

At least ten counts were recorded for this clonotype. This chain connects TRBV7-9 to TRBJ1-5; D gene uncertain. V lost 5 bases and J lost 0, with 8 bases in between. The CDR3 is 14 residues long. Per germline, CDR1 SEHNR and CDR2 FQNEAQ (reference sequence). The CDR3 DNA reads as TGTGCCAGCAGCGACCTTGATAGCAATCAGCCCCAGCATTTT. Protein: CASSDLDSNQPQHF.

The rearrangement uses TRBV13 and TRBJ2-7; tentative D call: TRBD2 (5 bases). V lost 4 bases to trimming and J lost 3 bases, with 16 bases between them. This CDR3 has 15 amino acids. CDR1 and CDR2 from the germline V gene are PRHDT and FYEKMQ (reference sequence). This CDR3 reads CASSSPPGVNYEQYF. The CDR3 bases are TGTGCCAGCAGCTCCCCTCCCGGGGTAAACTACGAGCAGTACTTC.

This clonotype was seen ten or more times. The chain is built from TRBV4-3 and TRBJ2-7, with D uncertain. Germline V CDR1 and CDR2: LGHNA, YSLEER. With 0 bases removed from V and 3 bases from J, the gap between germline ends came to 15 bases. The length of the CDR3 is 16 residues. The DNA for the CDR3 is TGCGCCAGCAGCCAAGATTTTCCTAGTGTCGTCTACGAGCAGTACTTC. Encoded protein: CASSQDFPSVVYEQYF.

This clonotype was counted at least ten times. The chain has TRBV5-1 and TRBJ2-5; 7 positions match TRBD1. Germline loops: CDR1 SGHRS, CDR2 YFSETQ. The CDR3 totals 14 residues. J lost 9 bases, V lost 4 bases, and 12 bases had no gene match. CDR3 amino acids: CASSNNRGRAAQYF. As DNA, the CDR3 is TGCGCCAGCAGCAACAACAGGGGACGGGCGGCCCAGTACTTC.

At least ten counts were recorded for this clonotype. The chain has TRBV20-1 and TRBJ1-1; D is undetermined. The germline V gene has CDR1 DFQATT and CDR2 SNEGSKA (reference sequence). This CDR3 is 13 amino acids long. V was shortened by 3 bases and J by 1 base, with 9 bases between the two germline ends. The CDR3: CSARPGSNTEAFF. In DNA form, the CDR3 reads TGCAGTGCTAGGCCCGGATCGAACACTGAAGCTTTCTTT.

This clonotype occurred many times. CDR3 amino acids: CSAQGQSNEQFF. For the CDR3, the DNA is TGCAGCGCCCAGGGACAGTCCAATGAGCAGTTCTTC. J is TRBJ2-1 and V is TRBV29-1, with 7 bases aligning to TRBD1. This CDR3 region has 12 residues. Germline V CDR1 and CDR2: SQVTM, ANQGSEA. The junction had 6 bases not matched to a gene; V was cut back by 7 bases and J by 6 bases.

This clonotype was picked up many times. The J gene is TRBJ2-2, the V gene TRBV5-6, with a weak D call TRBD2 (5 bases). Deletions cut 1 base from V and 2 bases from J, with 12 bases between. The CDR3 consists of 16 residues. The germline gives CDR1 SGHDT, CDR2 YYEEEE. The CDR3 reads CASSLMRELNTGELFF. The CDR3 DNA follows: TGTGCCAGCAGCTTGATGAGGGAGCTAAACACCGGGGAGCTGTTTTTT.

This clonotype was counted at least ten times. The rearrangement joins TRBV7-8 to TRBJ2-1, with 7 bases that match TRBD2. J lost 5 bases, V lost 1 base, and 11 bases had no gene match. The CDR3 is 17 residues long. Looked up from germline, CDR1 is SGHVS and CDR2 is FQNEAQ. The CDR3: CASSLGGAGSPNNEQFF. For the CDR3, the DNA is TGTGCCAGCAGCTTAGGTGGAGCGGGGAGTCCGAACAATGAGCAGTTCTTC.

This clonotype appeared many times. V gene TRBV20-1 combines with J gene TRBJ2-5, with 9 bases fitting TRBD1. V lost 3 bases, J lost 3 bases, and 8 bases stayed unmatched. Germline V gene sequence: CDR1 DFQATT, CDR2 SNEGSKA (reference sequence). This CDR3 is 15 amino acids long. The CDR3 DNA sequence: TGCAGTGCTAGCCCATGGGACAGGGCGGAAGAGACCCAGTACTTC. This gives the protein CSASPWDRAEETQYF.

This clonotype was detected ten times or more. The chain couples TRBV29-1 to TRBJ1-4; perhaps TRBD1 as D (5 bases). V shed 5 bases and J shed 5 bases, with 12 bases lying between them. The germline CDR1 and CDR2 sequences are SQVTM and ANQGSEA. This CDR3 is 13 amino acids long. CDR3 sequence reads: CSVLEQVNEKLFF. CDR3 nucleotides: TGCAGCGTTTTGGAACAGGTCAATGAAAAACTGTTTTTT.

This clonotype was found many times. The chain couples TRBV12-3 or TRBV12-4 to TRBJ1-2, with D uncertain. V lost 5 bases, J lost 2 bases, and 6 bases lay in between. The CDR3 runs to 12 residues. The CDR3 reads CASSPANYGYTF. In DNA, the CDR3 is TGTGCCAGCAGTCCCGCGAACTATGGCTACACCTTC.

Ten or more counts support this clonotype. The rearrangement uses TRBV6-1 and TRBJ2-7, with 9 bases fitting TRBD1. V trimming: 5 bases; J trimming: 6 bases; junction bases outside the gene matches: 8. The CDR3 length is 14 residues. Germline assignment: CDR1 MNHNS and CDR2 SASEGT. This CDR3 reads CASSPTGGSLEQYF. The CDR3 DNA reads TGTGCCAGCAGTCCGACAGGGGGGTCCCTCGAGCAGTACTTC.

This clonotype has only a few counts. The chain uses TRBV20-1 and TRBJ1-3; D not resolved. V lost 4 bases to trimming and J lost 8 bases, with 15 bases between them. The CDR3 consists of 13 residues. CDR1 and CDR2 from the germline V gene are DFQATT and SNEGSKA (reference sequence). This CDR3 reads CSAIGGQSYTIYF. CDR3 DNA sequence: TGCAGTGCTATCGGCGGGCAGAGTTACACCATATATTTT.

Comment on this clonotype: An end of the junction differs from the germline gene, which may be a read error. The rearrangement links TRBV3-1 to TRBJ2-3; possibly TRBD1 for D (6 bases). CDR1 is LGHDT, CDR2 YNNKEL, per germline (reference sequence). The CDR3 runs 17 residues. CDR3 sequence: CASTQDYWTASTDTQYF. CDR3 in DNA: TGTGCCAGCACCCAAGATTATTGGACAGCTAGCACAGATACGCAGTATTTT.

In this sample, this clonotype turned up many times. In DNA form, the CDR3 reads TGTGCCAGCAGCCCAAGGACAGGGGGCCTGAATTCACCCCTCCACTTT. Its protein product is CASSPRTGGLNSPLHF. The V call is TRBV7-8, the J call TRBJ1-6; 11 bases are a match to TRBD1. Germline CDR1 reads SGHVS; CDR2 reads FQNEAQ. The CDR3 loop spans 16 amino acids. Unmatched junction bases numbered 7, after V lost 5 bases and J lost 7 bases.

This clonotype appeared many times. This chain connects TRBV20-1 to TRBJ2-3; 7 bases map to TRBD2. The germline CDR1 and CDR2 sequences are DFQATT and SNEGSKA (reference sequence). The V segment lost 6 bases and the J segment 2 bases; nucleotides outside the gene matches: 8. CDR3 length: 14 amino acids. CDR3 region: CSAGREWVTDTQYF. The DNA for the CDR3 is TGCAGTGCCGGGCGGGAGTGGGTCACAGATACGCAGTATTTT.

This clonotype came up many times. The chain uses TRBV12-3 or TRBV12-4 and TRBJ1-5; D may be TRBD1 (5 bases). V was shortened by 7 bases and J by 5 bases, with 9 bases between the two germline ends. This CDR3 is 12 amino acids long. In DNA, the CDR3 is TGTGCCAGCAATACCAGGGATCAGCCCCAGCATTTT. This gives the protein CASNTRDQPQHF.

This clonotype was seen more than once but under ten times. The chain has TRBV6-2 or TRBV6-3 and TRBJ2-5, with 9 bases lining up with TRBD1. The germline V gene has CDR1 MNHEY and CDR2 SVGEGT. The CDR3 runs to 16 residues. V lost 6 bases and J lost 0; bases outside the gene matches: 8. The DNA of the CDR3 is TGTGCCAGCAGGCCGTATGGACAGGGGTACCAAGAGACCCAGTACTTC. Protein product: CASRPYGQGYQETQYF.